Each of the 23 T cell receptor beta chains below was sequenced from the same sample in a study of identical twins. TCRdb redid the calling of the 5' RACE reads with MiXCR, one entry per CDR3 protein. The sample yields 1,800,000 or so distinct CDR3 sequences, roughly a third seen once. The sequencing sample was made of cord blood. These receptors originate from a newborn girl in good health.

The chain combines TRBV5-6 with TRBJ2-5; weak D call: TRBD2 (5 bases). The J call is doubtful: the DNA matches TRBJ2-7 better. The CDR3 extends over 13 amino acids. Germline CDR1 SGHDT, CDR2 YYEEEE. CDR3 in amino acids: CACTTGTLSEQYF. CDR3 sequence (DNA): TGTGCCTGCACCACGGGAACCTTGAGCGAGCAGTACTTC.

This chain joins TRBV28 and TRBJ1-2; D gene uncertain. V lost 1 base and J lost 8, with 8 bases in between. The CDR3 spans 12 residues. Germline lookup yields CDR1 MDHEN and CDR2 SYDVKM. CDR3 bases: TGTGCCAGCAGTTTATTTGAGGGAGGCTACACCTTC. This translates into CASSLFEGGYTF.

CDR3 in amino acids: CASSFPLAGNNEQFF. In nucleotides, the CDR3 is TGTGCCAGCAGCTTTCCGCTAGCGGGGAACAATGAGCAGTTCTTC. V is TRBV5-8 and J is TRBJ2-1, with TRBD2 identical over 9 bases. Losses at the gene ends were 2 bases for V and 5 bases for J; bases not matched to a gene: 5. The germline V gene has CDR1 SGHTS and CDR2 YDEGEE. The CDR3 consists of 15 residues.

This clonotype has just a few counts. The genes are TRBV10-3 and TRBJ2-1; D is ambiguous. V was shortened by 6 bases and J by 4 bases, with 4 bases between the two germline ends. Germline V gene lookup returns CDR1 ENHRY and CDR2 SYGVKD. This CDR3 is built from 11 residues. As DNA, the CDR3 is TGTGCCATCAGAAGATACAATGAGCAGTTCTTC. As protein: CAIRRYNEQFF.

The rearrangement links TRBV24-1 to TRBJ1-2; no reliable D call. Germline CDR1 reads KGHDR; CDR2 reads SFDVKD. The length of the CDR3 is 14 residues. The V and J ends lost 2 bases and 10 bases respectively, with 16 bases between them. DNA of the CDR3: TGTGCCACCAGTGATTCTAGGATACACGCAAACTACACCTTC. This gives the protein CATSDSRIHANYTF.

The V and J genes are TRBV28 and TRBJ2-1, with 13 positions matching TRBD2. V shed 6 bases and J 9 bases; nucleotides not matched to a gene: 11. This CDR3 spans 16 amino acids. Germline V lookup: CDR1 MDHEN, CDR2 SYDVKM. CDR3 sequence (DNA): TGTGCCAGCAGCCGAATCCGACTAGCGGGAGGTCGTGAGCAGTTCTTC. Translating it yields CASSRIRLAGGREQFF.

V is TRBV10-3 and J is TRBJ1-2; tentatively, D is TRBD1 (6 bases). Trimming removed 10 bases at V and 0 bases at J, with 12 bases between. The CDR3 length is 13 residues. CDR1 and CDR2 (germline): ENHRY, SYGVKD. The CDR3 is CATSGATNYGYTF. The DNA of the CDR3 is TGTGCCACCTCGGGGGCCACTAACTATGGCTACACCTTC.

This clonotype has only a few counts. The gene calls are TRBV28 and TRBJ2-3; D gene unclear. This CDR3 contains 14 residues. Germline V gene data show CDR1 as MDHEN and CDR2 as SYDVKM. The V end was cut by 3 bases, the J end by 4 bases, with 11 bases between. CDR3 sequence: CASSLSQRSDTQYF. Written as DNA, the CDR3 is TGTGCCAGCAGTTTGAGCCAACGGTCAGATACGCAGTATTTT.

In this sample, this clonotype turned up a few times. The J gene is TRBJ2-7, the V gene TRBV28; 10 nucleotides match TRBD2. The CDR3 has 15 residues. After removal of 2 bases from V and 4 bases from J, the junction contained 5 bases not matched to a gene. The V gene's germline CDR1 is MDHEN and CDR2 SYDVKM. CDR3 in amino acids: CASSLITSGMYEQYF. CDR3 DNA: TGTGCCAGCAGTTTAATAACTAGCGGGATGTACGAGCAGTACTTC. The full variable domain, rest sourced from reference TRBV28 and TRBJ2-7, is DVKVTQSSRYLVKRTGEKVFLECVQDMDHENMFWYRQDPGLGLRLIYFSYDVKMKEKGDIPEGYSVSREKKERFSLILESASTNQTSMYLCASSLITSGMYEQYFGPGTRLTVT.

V gene TRBV3-1 combines with J gene TRBJ2-5; 9 positions agree with TRBD2. Germline V gene lookup returns CDR1 LGHDT and CDR2 YNNKEL (reference sequence). The ends lost 2 bases at V and 5 bases at J; junction bases unmatched: 15. This CDR3 contains 18 residues. CDR3 residues: CASSQILSGLAGSETQYF. The CDR3 nucleotides are TGTGCCAGCAGCCAAATTCTTTCGGGACTAGCTGGGAGCGAGACCCAGTACTTC.

CDR3 DNA: TGTGCCAGCAGCGCCTCAGGGAACTATGGCTACACCTTC. It translates to CASSASGNYGYTF. This rearrangement joins TRBV7-2 to TRBJ1-2; maybe TRBD1 (5 bases). This CDR3 contains 13 residues. Germline CDR1 SGHTA, CDR2 FQGNSA. Trimming stripped 5 bases from V and 2 bases from J, with 9 bases between. The full variable domain, with the rest looked up from reference TRBV7-2 and TRBJ1-2, is GAGVSQSPSNKVTEKGKDVELRCDPISGHTALYWYRQSLGQGLEFLIYFQGNSAPDKSGLPSDRFSAERTGGSVSTLTIQRTQQEDSAVYLCASSASGNYGYTFGSGTRLTVV.

This clonotype was recorded at least ten times. The V and J genes are TRBV12-3 or TRBV12-4 and TRBJ2-6; D remains unclear. This CDR3 spans 16 amino acids. The V gene lost 2 bases and the J gene lost 0 bases, with 8 bases spanning the gap. In DNA form, the CDR3 reads TGTGCCAGCAGTTTACTCCAAAGCTCTGGGGCCAACGTCCTGACTTTC. Translation gives CASSLLQSSGANVLTF.

This clonotype was counted between two and nine times. V usage is TRBV4-2 and J usage is TRBJ1-5; TRBD1 matches 9 bases. Germline loops: CDR1 LGHNA, CDR2 YNFKEQ. The CDR3 consists of 16 residues. The trim removed 4 bases at V and 5 bases at J, leaving 9 bases unmatched. The CDR3 region has the DNA TGTGCCAGCAGCCCAAGGGACAGGGAGGGATATCAGCCCCAGCATTTT. It is translated as CASSPRDREGYQPQHF.

The chain employs TRBV10-3 and TRBJ1-2; D gene ambiguous. V dropped 5 bases and J dropped 4 bases, with 11 bases sitting between them. The CDR3 runs to 13 residues. Per the germline V gene, CDR1 is ENHRY and CDR2 is SYGVKD. The chain's CDR3 is CAISSGPSYGYTF. The CDR3 nucleotides read TGTGCCATCAGTTCCGGACCGAGCTATGGCTACACCTTC.

This clonotype was seen a single time. This chain uses TRBV20-1 with TRBJ2-5; TRBD2 aligns across 8 bases. Gene TRBJ2-7 matches the end of the DNA better, so the J call may be wrong. The germline V gene encodes CDR1 DFQATT and CDR2 SNEGSKA (reference sequence). CDR3 size: 16 residues. The CDR3 sequence is CSALSDQGLGPYEQYF. The CDR3 coding sequence is TGCAGTGCTTTGTCGGACCAGGGACTAGGACCCTACGAGCAGTACTTC.

The chain combines TRBV20-1 with TRBJ2-4; D may be TRBD2 (6 bases). The DNA matches TRBJ2-7 better at its end, which makes the J call doubtful. The CDR3 totals 15 residues. Germline CDR1 DFQATT, CDR2 SNEGSKA (reference sequence). CDR3 sequence: CSARVGGLSLNEQYF. The DNA of the CDR3 is TGCAGTGCTAGAGTTGGGGGACTCTCCCTAAACGAGCAGTACTTC.

The table lists this clonotype with a few counts. The chain recombines TRBV4-1 with TRBJ2-7; the D is unclear. Germline V gene sequence: CDR1 MGHRA, CDR2 YSYEKL. Trimming removed 0 bases from V and 0 bases from J, with 6 bases in between. The CDR3 totals 14 residues. Here the CDR3 reads CASSQDDISYEQYF. The CDR3 DNA reads TGCGCCAGCAGCCAAGATGACATCTCCTACGAGCAGTACTTC.

The chain has TRBV12-3 or TRBV12-4 and TRBJ2-3; 8 nucleotides align to TRBD2. V was clipped by 6 bases and J by 6 bases; unmatched bases: 8. The CDR3 is made up of 14 amino acids. CDR3 protein: CASSERGLFDTQYF. The DNA of the CDR3 is TGTGCCAGCAGCGAGCGGGGGTTGTTCGATACGCAGTATTTT.

The chain has TRBV7-2 and TRBJ2-1; 9 bases match TRBD2. The J call is doubtful: the DNA matches TRBJ2-7 better. There are 15 residues in the CDR3. Per the germline V gene, CDR1 is SGHTA and CDR2 is FQGNSA. The CDR3 sequence is CASSLVGLAGNEQYF. In nucleotides, the CDR3 is TGTGCCAGCAGCTTAGTGGGACTAGCAGGCAATGAGCAGTACTTC.

V and J are TRBV15 and TRBJ1-1; no reliable D call. Trimming shortened V by 1 base and J by 7 bases, and 7 bases separated the two germline ends. CDR1 LNHNV and CDR2 YYDKDF come from the germline V gene (reference sequence). This CDR3 is 12 amino acids long. The CDR3 DNA sequence: TGTGCCACCAGCAGAGCGGGAGTTGAAGCTTTCTTT. This translates into CATSRAGVEAFF.

A few counts support this clonotype. The chain carries TRBV4-2 and TRBJ2-7, with 7 bases lining up with TRBD2. The J segment lost 7 bases and the V segment lost 4 bases, leaving 10 bases of the junction unmatched. The CDR3 sequence is 14 residues long. Germline V gene lookup returns CDR1 LGHNA and CDR2 YNFKEQ. CDR3 in DNA: TGTGCCAGCAGCCTTGGACTAGAACTCGGTGAGCAGTACTTC. This sequence encodes CASSLGLELGEQYF.

This chain joins TRBV20-1 and TRBJ1-4; no reliable D call. V was shortened by 3 bases and J by 7 bases, with 21 bases between the two germline ends. CDR3 length: 16 amino acids. Per germline, CDR1 DFQATT and CDR2 SNEGSKA (reference sequence). CDR3 in amino acids: CSARARNSTLSEKLFF. The CDR3 region has the DNA TGCAGTGCTAGGGCCCGGAATAGTACGCTGAGTGAAAAACTGTTTTTT.

The V call is TRBV6-5, the J call TRBJ1-5, with 8 nucleotides matching TRBD1. The ends lost 5 bases at V and 3 bases at J; junction bases unmatched: 6. In germline, CDR1 is MNHEY, CDR2 SVGAGI. This CDR3 has 15 residues. CDR3 protein: CASSRDRSFNQPQHF. The CDR3 coding sequence is TGTGCCAGCAGTCGGGACAGGTCCTTCAATCAGCCCCAGCATTTT.